The sequence of this T cell receptor beta chain was determined in a study of blood T cell repertoires in COVID-19. At the level of the study: Spain, Italy and the United States supplied samples that represented acute and convalescent COVID-19. The cDNA or gDNA used as material had been derived from T cells, B-cell-depleted T cells, or PBMCs.

There are 14 residues in the CDR3. Germline V CDR1 and CDR2: SEHNR, FQNEAQ (reference sequence). As processed by the authors: How many nucleated cells were present was estimated from reference gene primer amplification. Method: immunoSEQ multiplex PCR; TCRdb's copy keeps in-frame clones and lacks some. V and J calls and clone size are given by that table; D and trimming were obtained from the DNA. The repertoire holds about 120,000 clones, roughly four fifths seen once, with 9% to 13% in the top ten. Sequencing was performed on peripheral blood. This chain connects TRBV7-9 to TRBJ2-1; 10 nucleotides match TRBD1. This receptor was taken from a human donor in a cohort sampled during active COVID-19. CDR3 DNA: TGTGCGCTTACCGGGACAGGGGCCTACAATGAGCAGTTCTTC. This encodes CALTGTGAYNEQFF.